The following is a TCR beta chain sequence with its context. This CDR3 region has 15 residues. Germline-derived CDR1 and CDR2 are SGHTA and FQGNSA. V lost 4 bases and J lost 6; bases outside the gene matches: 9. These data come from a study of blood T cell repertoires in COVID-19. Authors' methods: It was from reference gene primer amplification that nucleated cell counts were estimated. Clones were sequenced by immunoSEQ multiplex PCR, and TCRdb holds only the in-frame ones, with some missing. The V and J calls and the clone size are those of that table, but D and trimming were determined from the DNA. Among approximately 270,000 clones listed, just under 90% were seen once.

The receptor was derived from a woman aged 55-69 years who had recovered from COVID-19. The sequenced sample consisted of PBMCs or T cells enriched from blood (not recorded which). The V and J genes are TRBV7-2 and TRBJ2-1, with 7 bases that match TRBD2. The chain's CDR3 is CASSSGDSGGNEQFF. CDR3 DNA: TGTGCCAGCAGCTCTGGAGACTCGGGGGGCAATGAGCAGTTCTTC.